One and the same sample provided the 25 T cell receptor beta chains below, sequenced in a study of CD8 T cells in ankylosing spondylitis. Study observations and caveats: The study identified a TCR beta motif of eight highly homologous variants that appeared characteristic of ankylosing spondylitis blood.

Their recognized antigens are unknown. TCRdb recomputed calls from the 5' RACE reads with MiXCR, one row per CDR3 protein. This repertoire shows a few hundred thousand distinct CDR3 sequences, under 8.5% found once; its top ten account for roughly 15%. Sequences were obtained from blood, either unsorted or a sorted T cell fraction (not recorded which). The receptor set was obtained from a male donor with ankylosing spondylitis.

V and J are TRBV5-1 and TRBJ1-1; unclear D gene. This CDR3 is 15 amino acids long. Trimming stripped 0 bases from V and 4 bases from J, with 13 bases between. Germline-derived CDR1 and CDR2 are SGHRS and YFSETQ. The CDR3 nucleotides are TGCGCCAGCAGCTTGGTTACATTCAGAGGCACTGAAGCTTTCTTT. Translated: CASSLVTFRGTEAFF. Filled out from reference TRBV5-1 and TRBJ1-1, the complete variable domain reads KAGVTQTPRYLIKTRGQQVTLSCSPISGHRSVSWYQQTPGQGLQFLFEYFSETQRNKGNFPGRFSGRQFSNSRSEMNVSTLELGDSALYLCASSLVTFRGTEAFFGQGTRLTVV.

The chain couples TRBV21-1 to TRBJ2-7; no DNA check was done on the table's D call, TRBD2. TRBV21-1 corresponds to a pseudogene. There are 17 residues in the CDR3. The CDR3 bases are TGTGCCAGCAGCAATGTGGCGGGACTAGCGGCTACCTACGAGCAGTACTTC. This sequence encodes CASSNVAGLAATYEQYF.

This clonotype was picked up many times. This chain links TRBV6-2 or TRBV6-3 with TRBJ2-1; 7 bases fit TRBD1. This CDR3 region has 15 residues. J lost 2 bases, V lost 5 bases, and 6 bases had no gene match. CDR1 is MNHEY, CDR2 SVGEGT, per germline. The CDR3 sequence is CASSQQGLPYNEQFF. The CDR3 region has the DNA TGTGCCAGCAGTCAACAGGGGTTACCCTACAATGAGCAGTTCTTC.

The J gene is TRBJ1-3, the V gene TRBV29-1, with 7 bases that match TRBD1. V trimming: 7 bases; J trimming: 0 bases; junction bases outside the gene matches: 9. Looked up from germline, CDR1 is SQVTM and CDR2 is ANQGSEA. The length of the CDR3 is 15 residues. CDR3 coding DNA: TGCAGCGCTCGGGACAGCTGGGGCTCTGGAAACACCATATATTTT. It encodes CSARDSWGSGNTIYF.

The rearrangement links TRBV20-1 to TRBJ2-1; the match to TRBD2 covers 8 bases. The CDR3 covers 13 residues. Germline V lookup: CDR1 DFQATT, CDR2 SNEGSKA (reference sequence). Unmatched junction bases numbered 4, after V lost 3 bases and J lost 6 bases. The CDR3 reads CSARSGGLNEQFF. The CDR3 DNA reads TGCAGTGCTAGGTCGGGAGGGCTCAATGAGCAGTTCTTC.

This clonotype was counted only a few times. The chain joins TRBV12-3 or TRBV12-4 to TRBJ2-7; D not resolved. This CDR3 has 13 amino acids. V lost 1 base, J lost 4 bases, and 8 bases lay in between. CDR3 DNA sequence: TGTGCCAGCAGTTTAGACGATGATTACGAGCAGTACTTC. Residues: CASSLDDDYEQYF.

This clonotype has only a few counts. The CDR3 loop is CASSQESSGPGGRQFF. The CDR3 region has the DNA TGCGCCAGCAGCCAAGAGAGTTCAGGACCGGGAGGTCGGCAGTTCTTC. The rearrangement uses TRBV4-1 and TRBJ2-1, with 7 bases aligning to TRBD2. Germline lookup yields CDR1 MGHRA and CDR2 YSYEKL. V lost 0 bases to trimming and J lost 12 bases; unmatched junction nucleotides: 14. The CDR3 runs 16 residues.

This clonotype was found many times. This rearrangement joins TRBV11-1 to TRBJ2-1, with 11 positions matching TRBD1. Germline-derived CDR1 and CDR2 are SGHAT and FQDESV (reference sequence). J was trimmed by 7 bases and V by 5 bases; bases with no gene match: 10. CDR3 length: 16 amino acids. Here the CDR3 reads CASSRAGQGVWNEQFF. CDR3 DNA sequence: TGTGCCAGCAGCCGAGCGGGACAGGGGGTTTGGAATGAGCAGTTCTTC.

There are a few counts of this clonotype. The chain is built from TRBV2 and TRBJ1-1, with unresolved D. This CDR3 contains 16 residues. Per germline, CDR1 SNHLY and CDR2 FYNNEI. V was clipped by 0 bases and J by 1 base, with 12 bases between them. The DNA for the CDR3 is TGTGCCAGCAGTGAAGCGCTGGTTGCCGCGAACACTGAAGCTTTCTTT. As protein: CASSEALVAANTEAFF. The full variable domain, with the rest looked up from reference TRBV2 and TRBJ1-1, is EPEVTQTPSHQVTQMGQEVILRCVPISNHLYFYWYRQILGQKVEFLVSFYNNEISEKSEIFDDQFSVERPDGSNFTLKIRSTKLEDSAMYFCASSEALVAANTEAFFGQGTRLTVV.

This clonotype was recorded many times. The chain joins TRBV18 to TRBJ2-1; perhaps TRBD1 as D (6 bases). CDR3 size: 15 residues. The germline V gene has CDR1 KGHSH and CDR2 LQKENI. V lost 5 bases and J lost 1, with 12 bases in between. The CDR3 DNA reads as TGTGCCAGCTCAGTGAGTACAGGGTCCTACAATGAGCAGTTCTTC. Its protein product is CASSVSTGSYNEQFF.

The gene calls are TRBV4-2 and TRBJ2-1; D gene unclear. Germline loops: CDR1 LGHNA, CDR2 YNFKEQ. Trimming shortened V by 4 bases and J by 6 bases, and 13 bases separated the two germline ends. The CDR3 sequence is 14 residues long. CDR3 residues: CASSRADKTNEQFF. The DNA of the CDR3 is TGTGCCAGCAGCCGGGCAGACAAAACCAATGAGCAGTTCTTC.

The genes are TRBV18 and TRBJ1-3; D possibly corresponds to TRBD1 (6 bases). Germline CDR1 is KGHSH and CDR2 is LQKENI. There are 15 residues in the CDR3. V was clipped by 3 bases and J by 4 bases, with 13 bases between them. CDR3 sequence: CASSPATGPGNTIYF. CDR3 in DNA: TGTGCCAGCTCACCCGCGACAGGTCCGGGAAACACCATATATTTT.

This chain connects TRBV6-1 to TRBJ2-7, with 7 bases fitting TRBD2. The germline CDR1 and CDR2 sequences are MNHNS and SASEGT. The CDR3 extends over 14 amino acids. Trimming cost V 6 bases and J 3 bases; bases outside gene matches: 8. The CDR3 coding sequence is TGTGCCAGCAGCCTGGTCCGGGGGGACTACGAGCAGTACTTC. Translated: CASSLVRGDYEQYF.

In its sample, this clonotype was seen many times. The chain has TRBV5-6 and TRBJ2-7; tentative D call: TRBD1 (5 bases). This CDR3 has 14 amino acids. Germline assignment: CDR1 SGHDT and CDR2 YYEEEE. Trimming took 0 bases from V and 4 from J, leaving 11 bases between them. CDR3 protein: CASSLGTGRYEQYF. CDR3 bases: TGTGCCAGCAGCTTGGGCACAGGTCGTTACGAGCAGTACTTC.

This clonotype was counted only a few times. The chain combines TRBV24-1 with TRBJ2-1; 13 bases map to TRBD2. V trimming: 7 bases; J trimming: 6 bases; junction bases outside the gene matches: 5. This CDR3 has 15 residues. The germline V gene has CDR1 KGHDR and CDR2 SFDVKD. Here the CDR3 reads CATRAGTSGANEQFF. The CDR3 DNA reads as TGTGCCACCAGGGCCGGGACTAGCGGGGCCAATGAGCAGTTCTTC.

This clonotype was seen more than once but under ten times. The chain couples TRBV29-1 to TRBJ2-1, with TRBD2 matching 9 bases. Germline CDR1 and CDR2: SQVTM and ANQGSEA. The CDR3 is made up of 14 amino acids. Trimming at V came to 3 bases and at J to 4 bases, leaving 4 bases not matched to a gene. For the CDR3, the DNA is TGCAGCGTTGAGACTAGCGGATTATACAATGAGCAGTTCTTC. It encodes CSVETSGLYNEQFF.

A few counts support this clonotype. The V gene is TRBV5-1, the J gene TRBJ2-7, with 10 bases that match TRBD1. CDR3 length equals 16 residues. Germline loops: CDR1 SGHRS, CDR2 YFSETQ. The V segment lost 0 bases and the J segment 0 bases; nucleotides outside the gene matches: 3. CDR3 in amino acids: CASSLGGQGHSYEQYF. CDR3 sequence (DNA): TGCGCCAGCAGCTTGGGGGGACAGGGGCACTCCTACGAGCAGTACTTC.

This clonotype appeared a few times. The chain carries TRBV14 and TRBJ2-7, with TRBD1 matching over 7 bases. Trimming removed 3 bases from V and 3 bases from J; junction bases left unmatched: 8. The length of the CDR3 is 15 residues. CDR1 is SGHDN, CDR2 FVKESK, per germline. The CDR3, as DNA: TGTGCCAGCAGCCATTTTACGACAGGGATCTACGAGCAGTACTTC. It yields the protein CASSHFTTGIYEQYF.

The chain joins TRBV2 to TRBJ2-7; D is perhaps TRBD1 or TRBD2 (6 bases each). V lost 6 bases and J lost 3, with 18 bases in between. Germline V gene lookup returns CDR1 SNHLY and CDR2 FYNNEI. This CDR3 comprises 15 residues. Written as DNA, the CDR3 is TGTGCCAGCAGCCTTGGAGGGGGACTTCGCTACGAGCAGTACTTC. Its translation is CASSLGGGLRYEQYF.

V gene TRBV2 combines with J gene TRBJ2-2; maybe TRBD2 (5 bases). V was trimmed by 4 bases and J by 6 bases, leaving 12 bases between them. Germline V lookup: CDR1 SNHLY, CDR2 FYNNEI. The length of the CDR3 is 14 residues. CDR3 protein: CASSVTSFAGELFF. CDR3 DNA: TGTGCCAGCAGTGTAACTAGTTTCGCCGGGGAGCTGTTTTTT.

This clonotype was found a few times. The chain employs TRBV7-2 and TRBJ1-1, with D unclear. Trimming shortened V by 1 base and J by 5 bases, and 14 bases separated the two germline ends. From germline, CDR1 is SGHTA and CDR2 FQGNSA. CDR3 length equals 15 residues. CDR3 bases: TGTGCCAGCAGCTTAGTGCTAGCCTGGAGTACTGAAGCTTTCTTT. Protein product: CASSLVLAWSTEAFF.

The chain carries TRBV7-3 and TRBJ2-6; possibly TRBD1 for D (5 bases). Germline loops: CDR1 SGHTA, CDR2 FQGTGA. Trimming took 1 base from V and 4 from J, leaving 11 bases between them. This CDR3 has 16 amino acids. CDR3 sequence (DNA): TGTGCCAGCAGCTTAATGGCAGGGCCAGGGGCCAACGTCCTGACTTTC. Translated: CASSLMAGPGANVLTF.

This clonotype came up many times. This chain joins TRBV30 and TRBJ2-1, with TRBD2 identical over 7 bases. The CDR3 contains 15 residues. CDR1 is GTSNPN and CDR2 is SVGIG in the germline V gene (reference sequence). V lost 4 bases, J lost 2 bases, and 8 bases stayed unmatched. The CDR3 nucleotides read TGTGCCTGGACCCGCGGCGGGAGACCCTACAATGAGCAGTTCTTC. It translates to CAWTRGGRPYNEQFF.

This clonotype has just a few counts. The chain combines TRBV30 with TRBJ2-3; a weak D match, TRBD2 (6 bases). The CDR3 extends over 15 amino acids. Trimming cost V 2 bases and J 0 bases, with 12 bases left between them. The V gene's germline CDR1 is GTSNPN and CDR2 SVGIG (reference sequence). CDR3 nucleotide sequence: TGTGCCTGGAGTTTCCGGGAGCCTAGCACAGATACGCAGTATTTT. Amino acids: CAWSFREPSTDTQYF.

This clonotype was recorded a few times. This chain uses TRBV5-6 with TRBJ2-3, with TRBD2 as a possible D gene (5 bases). Germline loops: CDR1 SGHDT, CDR2 YYEEEE. Trimming stripped 2 bases from V and 0 bases from J, with 13 bases between. This CDR3 has 16 residues. The CDR3 spells CASSFRPRASTDTQYF. The CDR3 DNA is TGTGCCAGCAGCTTTCGGCCGAGGGCTAGCACAGATACGCAGTATTTT.